This T cell receptor beta chain originates from a study of long-term antiretroviral therapy in people with HIV. Study summary: There is a gap of about a decade between the earliest samples and the later 2015 immediate-ART recommendation. General observations from the study: Pre-ART expanded clones dominated the repertoire at every time point.

Version v3.0 of the immunoSEQ assay ran at survey level. The study targeted about 35,000-50,000 T-cell genomes per sample in sequencing. Assay: immunoSEQ multiplex PCR; the TCRdb copy retains only in-frame clones and omits some. The sample contains under 50,000 clones, 94% of which appear only once. On this clone itself: Its antigen is still unknown.

The sample was unsorted PBMCs, taken approximately 9.5 years after starting antiretroviral therapy. This clonotype originated in a young man with HIV.

CDR3 region: CSVELGSTEAFF. The DNA for the CDR3 is TGCAGCGTTGAACTGGGGAGTACTGAAGCTTTCTTT. The chain employs TRBV29-1 and TRBJ1-1, with unresolved D. Germline assignment: CDR1 SQVTM and CDR2 ANQGSEA. CDR3 size: 12 residues. Between the trimmed V and J ends, which lost 2 bases and 5 bases, there was a span of 9 bases.